These 22 T cell receptor beta chains were all obtained from the same sample, sequenced in a study of cytomegalovirus exposure and HLA in healthy donors (dated 2017 in TCRdb). The receptor library was made with the immunoSEQ multiplex PCR assay. For the multiplex PCR, a mixture combining 60 forward primers for TCR Vbeta segments and 13 reverse primers for TCR Jbeta segments was used. Held by TCRdb, this immuneACCESS table contains in-frame sequences only and omits some clones. Under half of the omission traces to an unresolved V gene where checked; the cause of the rest is unknown. This sample is represented by 40,000 or so clones; roughly 90% of them were singletons. The top ten clonotypes cover about 2.5% of the sample. Sequencing was performed on PBMCs. These receptors came from a woman under 30 in good health and CMV-seronegative.

V gene TRBV15 combines with J gene TRBJ2-5, with 7 bases that match TRBD2. V was clipped by 0 bases and J by 5 bases; unmatched bases: 6. CDR3 length: 15 residues. The germline CDR1 and CDR2 sequences are LNHNV and YYDKDF (reference sequence). The CDR3 nucleotides are TGTGCCACCAGCAGAGATCGGGGAGGGCTGGAGACCCAGTACTTC. Translating gives CATSRDRGGLETQYF. The full variable domain, with the rest looked up from reference TRBV15 and TRBJ2-5, is DAMVIQNPRYQVTQFGKPVTLSCSQTLNHNVMYWYQQKSSQAPKLLFHYYDKDFNNEADTPDNFQSRRPNTSFCFLDIRSPGLGDTAMYLCATSRDRGGLETQYFGPGTRLLVL.

This rearrangement joins TRBV6-5 to TRBJ2-1; 9 nucleotides line up with TRBD2. Germline V gene data show CDR1 as MNHEY and CDR2 as SVGAGI. V was pared by 4 bases and J by 9 bases, with 13 bases of the junction left unmatched. The CDR3 sequence is 16 residues long. The CDR3 spells CASSFTVGPAGGEQFF. The CDR3 DNA sequence: TGTGCCAGCAGTTTTACGGTGGGGCCAGCGGGGGGTGAGCAGTTCTTC.

The chain joins TRBV10-2 to TRBJ2-7; 14 nucleotides agree with TRBD2. CDR1 WSHSY and CDR2 SAAADI come from the germline V gene. Trimming at V came to 5 bases and at J to 5 bases, leaving 11 bases not matched to a gene. The CDR3 is 17 amino acids. CDR3: CASSSGTSGRLSHEQYF. As DNA, the CDR3 is TGCGCCAGCAGTTCCGGGACTAGCGGGAGATTGAGTCACGAGCAGTACTTC.

This chain uses TRBV4-1 with TRBJ2-3, with 8 nucleotides matching TRBD2. The CDR3 runs 16 residues. Germline V gene sequence: CDR1 MGHRA, CDR2 YSYEKL. The V and J ends lost 0 bases and 6 bases, in that order; junction bases with no gene match: 8. The CDR3 coding sequence is TGCGCCAGCAGCCAAGATCGGGCGGGAGGTAGGGATACGCAGTATTTT. Translated, it gives CASSQDRAGGRDTQYF.

The chain joins TRBV5-1 to TRBJ2-2; 8 bases are shared with TRBD2. The CDR3 contains 16 residues. V shed 2 bases, J shed 0 bases, and the junction held 3 bases outside the gene matches. Germline V lookup: CDR1 SGHRS, CDR2 YFSETQ. The CDR3 DNA reads as TGCGCCAGCAGCTTCACTAGCGGCGCGAACACCGGGGAGCTGTTTTTT. Residues: CASSFTSGANTGELFF.

The V gene is TRBV14, the J gene TRBJ2-1, with 8 nucleotides matching TRBD1. This CDR3 is built from 16 residues. V shed 4 bases, J shed 5 bases, and the junction held 10 bases outside the gene matches. Germline CDR1 reads SGHDN; CDR2 reads FVKESK. CDR3 bases: TGTGCCAGCAGCCGATCCTCCCGGGACAGGCACAATGAGCAGTTCTTC. Its translation: CASSRSSRDRHNEQFF.

The chain couples TRBV7-2 to TRBJ2-1; 8 bases fit TRBD2. V shed 8 bases, J shed 9 bases, and the junction held 3 bases outside the gene matches. The germline V gene encodes CDR1 SGHTA and CDR2 FQGNSA. This CDR3 spans 11 amino acids. In DNA form, the CDR3 reads TGTGCCAGCGGAGCGGGAGTTGAGCAGTTCTTC. The encoded protein is CASGAGVEQFF.

This chain uses TRBV15 with TRBJ2-1; 11 bases fit TRBD2. This CDR3 region has 15 residues. CDR1 LNHNV and CDR2 YYDKDF come from the germline V gene (reference sequence). Germline trimming cut 4 bases from V and 7 bases from J; bases unmatched to any gene: 6. The CDR3 nucleotides read TGTGCCACCAGCAATAGCGGGAGGGCCGAAAATGAGCAGTTCTTC. Amino acid sequence: CATSNSGRAENEQFF. Full variable domain (outside the CDR3, taken from reference TRBV15 and TRBJ2-1): DAMVIQNPRYQVTQFGKPVTLSCSQTLNHNVMYWYQQKSSQAPKLLFHYYDKDFNNEADTPDNFQSRRPNTSFCFLDIRSPGLGDTAMYLCATSNSGRAENEQFFGPGTRLTVL.

V and J are TRBV28 and TRBJ1-1; D may be TRBD1 (6 bases). V dropped 8 bases and J dropped 0 bases, with 10 bases sitting between them. Germline V gives CDR1 MDHEN, CDR2 SYDVKM. The CDR3 has 13 residues. Here the CDR3 DNA reads TGTGCCAGCTCACGGGACATGAACACTGAAGCTTTCTTT. It encodes CASSRDMNTEAFF.

The rearrangement links TRBV7-2 to TRBJ1-3; D gene unclear. The CDR3 totals 18 residues. With 1 base removed from V and 0 bases from J, the gap between germline ends came to 16 bases. Germline V CDR1 and CDR2: SGHTA, FQGNSA. The CDR3 reads CASSLVRPAYRSGNTIYF. The DNA for the CDR3 is TGTGCCAGCAGCTTAGTGCGGCCAGCCTACCGCTCTGGAAACACCATATATTTT.

The J gene is TRBJ2-1, the V gene TRBV7-9; 7 bases fit TRBD1. Germline V lookup: CDR1 SEHNR, CDR2 FQNEAQ (reference sequence). This CDR3 has 19 residues. After removal of 3 bases from V and 7 bases from J, the junction contained 21 bases not matched to a gene. The CDR3 nucleotides are TGTGCCAGCAGCTTGATGAGACAGGGTTGGGCGGCAAGTAGGAATGAGCAGTTCTTC. This translates into CASSLMRQGWAASRNEQFF.

The chain is built from TRBV4-3 and TRBJ2-6; TRBD2 is a possible D gene (5 bases). V was cut by 0 bases and J by 0 bases, with 6 bases left in between. The CDR3 has 16 amino acids. CDR1 and CDR2 from the germline V gene are LGHNA and YSLEER. The CDR3 sequence: CASSQDAGSGANVLTF. CDR3 sequence (DNA): TGCGCCAGCAGCCAAGATGCGGGCTCTGGGGCCAACGTCCTGACTTTC.

The rearrangement links TRBV5-1 to TRBJ2-5; perhaps TRBD1 as D (5 bases). Between the trimmed V and J ends, which lost 4 bases and 3 bases, there was a span of 10 bases. Per germline, CDR1 SGHRS and CDR2 YFSETQ. The CDR3 has 13 amino acids. CDR3 amino acids: CASSRQLEETQYF. The CDR3 DNA reads TGCGCCAGCAGCAGACAGCTAGAAGAGACCCAGTACTTC.

J is TRBJ2-1 and V is TRBV27; TRBD2 agrees at 10 bases. Trimming at V came to 3 bases and at J to 3 bases, leaving 5 bases not matched to a gene. This CDR3 region has 16 residues. CDR1 is MNHEY and CDR2 is SMNVEV in the germline V gene (reference sequence). The CDR3 is CASSFLAGEIYNEQFF. Written as DNA, the CDR3 is TGTGCCAGCAGTTTCCTAGCGGGAGAGATCTACAATGAGCAGTTCTTC.

The CDR3 protein is CASSYGGSVNYEQYF. CDR3 DNA: TGTGCCAGCAGTTACGGCGGGAGTGTAAACTACGAGCAGTACTTC. This chain connects TRBV6-5 to TRBJ2-7, with TRBD2 matching 7 bases. The J segment lost 3 bases and the V segment lost 2 bases, leaving 7 bases of the junction unmatched. CDR1 MNHEY and CDR2 SVGAGI come from the germline V gene. The CDR3 loop spans 15 amino acids.

The genes are TRBV7-2 and TRBJ1-2; D unclear. CDR3 length: 15 amino acids. Germline loops: CDR1 SGHTA, CDR2 FQGNSA. Trimming stripped 9 bases from V and 8 bases from J, with 25 bases between. The CDR3 is CASFTQDLETPGYTF. In DNA form, the CDR3 reads TGTGCCAGTTTTACCCAGGATTTAGAGACCCCGGGCTACACCTTC.

The rearrangement links TRBV6-4 to TRBJ1-5; D unresolved. V lost 0 bases and J 3 bases, leaving 3 bases between the germline ends. This CDR3 spans 13 amino acids. CDR1 and CDR2 (germline): MRHNA, SNTAGT. The CDR3 reads CASSDSANQPQHF. The CDR3 region has the DNA TGTGCCAGCAGTGACTCGGCCAATCAGCCCCAGCATTTT.

V is TRBV27 and J is TRBJ2-7; TRBD2 agrees at 14 bases. With 6 bases clipped from V and 1 base from J, the junction kept 5 bases outside the gene matches. Germline V gene data show CDR1 as MNHEY and CDR2 as SMNVEV (reference sequence). The CDR3 is 16 amino acids. The CDR3 nucleotides are TGTGCCAGCAGCTCAGGGACTAGCGGGAGATCCTACGAGCAGTACTTC. It codes for CASSSGTSGRSYEQYF.

This sequence joins TRBV5-1 and TRBJ2-7; D perhaps matches TRBD2 (6 bases). V gave up 4 bases and J gave up 5 bases, with 22 bases separating them. From germline, CDR1 is SGHRS and CDR2 YFSETQ. The CDR3 covers 16 residues. CDR3 sequence reads: CASSRDPRKEGDEQYF. In DNA form, the CDR3 reads TGCGCCAGCAGCCGGGACCCTAGGAAGGAGGGAGACGAGCAGTACTTC. The variable domain in full, with the rest retrieved from reference TRBV5-1 and TRBJ2-7, is KAGVTQTPRYLIKTRGQQVTLSCSPISGHRSVSWYQQTPGQGLQFLFEYFSETQRNKGNFPGRFSGRQFSNSRSEMNVSTLELGDSALYLCASSRDPRKEGDEQYFGPGTRLTVT.

The J gene is TRBJ2-5, the V gene TRBV30; TRBD2 matches 9 bases. Germline V gene lookup returns CDR1 GTSNPN and CDR2 SVGIG (reference sequence). This CDR3 spans 15 amino acids. After removal of 1 base from V and 3 bases from J, the junction contained 6 bases not matched to a gene. CDR3 residues: CAWSAGVAGEETQYF. In DNA form, the CDR3 reads TGTGCCTGGAGTGCAGGGGTAGCGGGAGAAGAGACCCAGTACTTC. Looking up the rest from reference TRBV30 and TRBJ2-5 gives the full variable domain: SQTIHQWPATLVQPVGSPLSLECTVEGTSNPNLYWYRQAAGRGLQLLFYSVGIGQISSEVPQNLSASRPQDRQFILSSKKLLLSDSGFYLCAWSAGVAGEETQYFGPGTRLLVL.

The CDR3 spells CASRKTEAKNIQYF. The DNA for the CDR3 is TGTGCCAGCAGGAAGACAGAAGCCAAAAACATTCAGTACTTC. This sequence joins TRBV28 and TRBJ2-4, with D perhaps matching TRBD1 (5 bases). Trimming removed 6 bases at V and 0 bases at J, with 9 bases between. The germline V gene has CDR1 MDHEN and CDR2 SYDVKM. This CDR3 comprises 14 residues.

CDR3 DNA sequence: TGTGCCAGCAGTGATGAGGGAAAGGGATATGGCTACACCTTC. As protein: CASSDEGKGYGYTF. The V and J genes are TRBV2 and TRBJ1-2, with no clear D. This CDR3 spans 14 amino acids. Looked up from germline, CDR1 is SNHLY and CDR2 is FYNNEI. Trimming shortened V by 3 bases and J by 5 bases, and 13 bases separated the two germline ends.